This T cell receptor beta chain was recovered during a study of T cells in Graves' hyperthyroidism and ophthalmopathy. RNA transcripts served as the template for amplifying TCR beta CDR3 regions. HTBI primers were used for first-round RT-PCR of the TCR CDR3. TCRdb re-called the multiplex PCR reads with MiXCR, one entry per CDR3 protein. The sample yields hundreds of thousands of distinct CDR3 sequences, around 21% seen once. CDR3 size: 14 residues. Trimming took 4 bases from V and 1 from J, leaving 10 bases between them. Looked up from germline, CDR1 is SGHAT and CDR2 is FQNNGV. Material: blood. The sequence came from a man under 40 with Graves' ophthalmopathy. The chain has TRBV11-2 and TRBJ1-1, with D unclear. CDR3 coding DNA: TGTGCCAGCAGCTCCGATCGGGAGAACACTGAAGCTTTCTTT. It is translated as CASSSDRENTEAFF. The whole variable domain, remainder taken from reference TRBV11-2 and TRBJ1-1, is EAGVAQSPRYKIIEKRQSVAFWCNPISGHATLYWYQQILGQGPKLLIQFQNNGVVDDSQLPKDRFSAERLKGVDSTLKIQPAKLEDSAVYLCASSSDRENTEAFFGQGTRLTVV.